A selection of T cell receptor beta chains follows, all from one sample in a study of identical twins. TCRdb re-called the 5' RACE reads through MiXCR, storing one row per CDR3 protein. The sample holds about 530,000 distinct CDR3 sequences, 20% to 25% seen once. A further study also used this sample, focusing on yellow fever vaccine responses in identical twins.

Sequencing was performed on CD4+ T cells sorted from blood. Receptor source: a woman in her late teens or twenties in good health. CDR3s leave out the opening cysteine and the closing phenylalanine or tryptophan. Clone size is given for some rows only: seen once, a few or many times, or a class if the clone is expanded.

TRBJ2-1	.	TRBV11-2	ASSSPHNEQF
TRBJ2-5	.	TRBV3-1	ASSQGDRDEETQY
TRBJ2-5	once	TRBV3-1	ASSKNQDRGPETQY
TRBJ2-7	.	TRBV20-1	SARDGGQPYEQY
TRBJ1-4	few	TRBV10-3	APMGSILF
TRBJ1-1	.	TRBV6-1	ASREVGYEAF
TRBJ2-6	.	TRBV7-3	ASSLGRVGSGANVLT
TRBJ2-4	many	TRBV11-1	ASSVTPGVIQY
TRBJ2-1	.	TRBV7-2	ASSLVGTSFEQF
TRBJ1-1	.	TRBV14	ASSQEGWQGGTEAF
TRBJ2-2	many	TRBV20-1	SARLSGSNTGELF
TRBJ1-6	.	TRBV6-2/TRBV6-3	ASSYQQNNSPLH
TRBJ2-3	.	TRBV20-1	SANGPAGDTQY
TRBJ2-5	few	TRBV6-5	ASSYSVLETQY
TRBJ2-2	.	TRBV7-2	ASSFWTANTGELF
TRBJ1-5	few	TRBV29-1	SVVVGSNQPQH
TRBJ1-5	few	TRBV20-1	SARSGVNQPQH
TRBJ2-1	.	TRBV9	ASSVDRAGGPRNEQF
TRBJ2-1	.	TRBV3-1	ASSQEQAGYNEQF
TRBJ2-3	few	TRBV2	ASRVGQITDTQY
TRBJ2-1	many	TRBV5-1	ASSLTGGAHNEQF
TRBJ2-4	.	TRBV20-1	SARLPFPKNIQY
TRBJ2-1	few	TRBV5-6	ASSGRLAARSYNEQF
TRBJ2-1	few	TRBV14	ASSQVAKQF
TRBJ2-2	few	TRBV5-5	ASSMGTSGGTTGELF
TRBJ2-1	few	TRBV4-1	ASSRTDGTSGNNEQF
TRBJ2-1	few	TRBV24-1	ATSDFASGNNEQF
TRBJ2-1	.	TRBV12-3/TRBV12-4	AIKDRGENEQF
TRBJ2-1	.	TRBV20-1	SARPGLVILGEQF
TRBJ2-3	few	TRBV24-1	ATGTSENTDTQY
TRBJ2-2	few	TRBV27	ASSLPGSNTGELF
TRBJ1-1	few	TRBV4-1	ASQGWSEAF
TRBJ1-1	many	TRBV7-8	ASSLEVGTEAF
TRBJ2-7	few	TRBV11-2	ASSLVASYEQY
TRBJ2-3	few	TRBV7-7	ASSLGGSRLDTQY
TRBJ1-2	once	TRBV6-1	ASSGQGGIPGYT
TRBJ2-1	.	TRBV20-1	SASRPGLAGVGQF
TRBJ1-2	many	TRBV12-3/TRBV12-4	ASSLEVRAYGYT
TRBJ2-5	.	TRBV6-1	ASSPQKGAPETQY
TRBJ1-1	.	TRBV4-1	ASSQGWDRPNTEAF
TRBJ2-7	once	TRBV19	ASSIFGRTYEQY
TRBJ1-1	few	TRBV11-2	ASSNGGPKNTEAF
TRBJ2-7	once	TRBV27	ASSLFPSGSVYEQY